A selection of T cell receptor beta chains follows, all from one sample in a study of tumor-infiltrating lymphocytes in primary liver carcinoma. TCRdb re-called the multiplex PCR reads with MiXCR, one entry per CDR3 protein. The sample lists 300,000 to 400,000 distinct CDR3 sequences, less than 65% occurring once. Sequenced: peripheral blood. These receptors were taken from a man between 40 and 49 years old with primary liver carcinoma and hepatitis B virus infection. Each CDR3 is given with its conserved first and last residue. Each record gives: clone size, D gene, J gene, V gene, CDR3 protein, CDR3 DNA. A D gene is named only where the DNA matches it firmly. Only part of the rows carry a size: once, few, many, or a class if the clone is expanded.

clone size: many
D gene: NA
J gene: TRBJ2-7
V gene: TRBV6-2/TRBV6-3
CDR3 protein: CASRGTASYEQYF
CDR3 DNA: TGTGCCTCACGGGGGACGGCCTCCTACGAGCAGTACTTC

clone size: many
D gene: NA
J gene: TRBJ2-3
V gene: TRBV6-5
CDR3 protein: CASSPPNTDTQYF
CDR3 DNA: TGTGCCAGCAGCCCCCCCAATACGGATACGCAGTATTTT

clone size: few
D gene: TRBD1
J gene: TRBJ2-3
V gene: TRBV5-8
CDR3 protein: CASSPEVGGADTQYF
CDR3 DNA: TGTGCCAGCAGCCCCGAGGTAGGGGGCGCAGATACGCAGTATTTT

clone size: NA
D gene: NA
J gene: TRBJ1-1
V gene: TRBV10-2
CDR3 protein: CASTSARGMEITEAFF
CDR3 DNA: TGCGCCAGCACCTCGGCCAGGGGAATGGAGATCACTGAAGCTTTCTTT

clone size: NA
D gene: NA
J gene: TRBJ2-7
V gene: TRBV11-2
CDR3 protein: CASSPSPGYERYF
CDR3 DNA: TGCGCCAGCAGCCCGTCCCCGGGGTACGAGCGGTACTTC

clone size: medium-sized
D gene: NA
J gene: TRBJ2-7
V gene: TRBV11-2
CDR3 protein: CASSAVGYEQYF
CDR3 DNA: TGTGCCAGCTCAGCCGTCGGCTACGAGCAGTACTTC

clone size: few
D gene: NA
J gene: TRBJ1-1
V gene: TRBV5-5
CDR3 protein: CASSGGLITEAFF
CDR3 DNA: TGTGCCAGCAGCGGGGGTCTGATTACTGAAGCTTTCTTT

clone size: NA
D gene: TRBD1
J gene: TRBJ2-5
V gene: TRBV11-2
CDR3 protein: CASSFRTGRETQYF
CDR3 DNA: TGTGCCAGCAGCTTTCGGACAGGGAGAGAGACGCAGTACTTC

clone size: NA
D gene: TRBD2
J gene: TRBJ2-7
V gene: TRBV28
CDR3 protein: CASSQTSGASCEQYF
CDR3 DNA: TGTGCCAGCAGCCAGACTAGCGGGGCCTCCTGCGAGCAGTACTTC

clone size: NA
D gene: NA
J gene: TRBJ2-7
V gene: TRBV11-2
CDR3 protein: CAGSSTPPTVRSYEQYF
CDR3 DNA: TGTGCCGGCAGCTCCACCCCCCCTACAGTAAGATCCTACGAGCAGTACTTC

clone size: few
D gene: TRBD2
J gene: TRBJ2-3
V gene: TRBV19
CDR3 protein: CATEPGLAGSTDTQYF
CDR3 DNA: TGTGCCACCGAACCGGGACTAGCGGGAAGCACAGATACGCAGTATTTT